What follows are 27 T cell receptor beta chains derived from one specimen sequenced in a study of T-cell memory formation after mild COVID-19. TCRdb passed the 5' RACE reads through MiXCR, listing each CDR3 protein once. Of about 250,000 distinct CDR3 sequences listed, over 15% were seen once; the top ten hold around 2%. Source material: PBMCs or a T cell subset sorted from them (not recorded which). The receptors come from an adult woman who had mild COVID-19 (a few samples of this study predate the infection). Cell type and time point are not known.

The V gene is TRBV7-2, the J gene TRBJ1-1; D ambiguous. The CDR3 is 13 amino acids. V lost 3 bases, J lost 6 bases, and 11 bases lay in between. Germline V gives CDR1 SGHTA, CDR2 FQGNSA. In DNA form, the CDR3 reads TGTGCCAGCAGCTTGAGCAGTATTGCTGAAGCTTTCTTT. Amino acid sequence: CASSLSSIAEAFF. Looking up the rest from reference TRBV7-2 and TRBJ1-1 gives the full variable domain: GAGVSQSPSNKVTEKGKDVELRCDPISGHTALYWYRQSLGQGLEFLIYFQGNSAPDKSGLPSDRFSAERTGGSVSTLTIQRTQQEDSAVYLCASSLSSIAEAFFGQGTRLTVV.

The V gene is TRBV4-1, the J gene TRBJ1-2; D not resolved. The V and J ends lost 0 bases and 8 bases respectively, with 10 bases between them. This CDR3 spans 13 amino acids. Germline V CDR1 and CDR2: MGHRA, YSYEKL. The CDR3 DNA reads as TGCGCCAGCAGCCAAGAGGCAGTGAGCGGCTACACCTTC. Translating gives CASSQEAVSGYTF.

The table lists this clonotype with a count of one. V and J are TRBV11-3 and TRBJ2-1; perhaps TRBD1 as D (5 bases). There are 14 residues in the CDR3. Germline values: CDR1 SGHNT, CDR2 YENEEA. Trimming removed 4 bases at V and 4 bases at J, with 11 bases between. In DNA, the CDR3 is TGTGCCAGCAGCTCTCGACAGTGGTACAATGAGCAGTTCTTC. This sequence encodes CASSSRQWYNEQFF.

This clonotype came up many times. The rearrangement links TRBV29-1 to TRBJ2-7; D gene ambiguous. Deletions cut 4 bases from V and 1 base from J, with 8 bases between. The CDR3 is 12 residues long. Germline V lookup: CDR1 SQVTM, CDR2 ANQGSEA. CDR3 sequence: CSVADGSYEQYF. The DNA for the CDR3 is TGCAGCGTTGCTGACGGTTCCTACGAGCAGTACTTC.

The chain joins TRBV24-1 to TRBJ2-1, with D hard to call. Trimming shortened V by 4 bases and J by 5 bases, and 14 bases separated the two germline ends. Germline V gene lookup returns CDR1 KGHDR and CDR2 SFDVKD. This CDR3 contains 15 residues. CDR3 loop: CATSDRGRPDNEQFF. The DNA for the CDR3 is TGTGCCACCAGTGACCGAGGCAGACCCGACAATGAGCAGTTCTTC.

This clonotype appeared a few times. The chain joins TRBV20-1 to TRBJ2-7, with 11 bases aligning to TRBD2. Germline V gene lookup returns CDR1 DFQATT and CDR2 SNEGSKA (reference sequence). Losses at the gene ends were 6 bases for V and 2 bases for J; bases not matched to a gene: 3. CDR3 length: 13 residues. CDR3 amino acids: CSALSGGAYEQYF. The CDR3 DNA is TGCAGTGCCCTTAGCGGGGGGGCCTACGAGCAGTACTTC.

The chain links TRBV10-3 to TRBJ1-1; D remains ambiguous. CDR3 length: 14 residues. Trimming removed 3 bases at V and 1 base at J, with 9 bases between. The germline CDR1 and CDR2 sequences are ENHRY and SYGVKD. The CDR3 DNA sequence: TGTGCCATCAGTGAACTTGGCCAGAACACTGAAGCTTTCTTT. Encoded protein: CAISELGQNTEAFF.

This rearrangement joins TRBV6-2 or TRBV6-3 to TRBJ1-2; D is unresolved. This CDR3 region has 15 residues. Trimming removed 0 bases at V and 5 bases at J, with 13 bases between. CDR1 and CDR2 (germline): MNHEY, SVGEGT. CDR3 coding DNA: TGTGCCAGCAGTTACTCGGGTTACAGAAAGTATGGCTACACCTTC. It specifies CASSYSGYRKYGYTF.

The chain carries TRBV3-1 and TRBJ2-7, with 9 bases aligning to TRBD2. The CDR3 is made up of 15 amino acids. Germline assignment: CDR1 LGHDT and CDR2 YNNKEL (reference sequence). The V and J ends lost 3 bases and 3 bases, in that order; junction bases with no gene match: 6. This CDR3 reads CASSHGDSGGYEQYF. The CDR3 DNA reads TGTGCCAGCAGCCACGGGGATAGCGGGGGCTACGAGCAGTACTTC.

The V call is TRBV24-1, the J call TRBJ1-5; D might be TRBD1 (6 bases). The CDR3 consists of 14 residues. CDR1 and CDR2 from the germline V gene are KGHDR and SFDVKD. Trimming shortened V by 11 bases and J by 2 bases, and 15 bases separated the two germline ends. The CDR3 here is CAIQGIGGNQPQHF. CDR3 sequence (DNA): TGTGCCATTCAGGGGATAGGTGGCAATCAGCCCCAGCATTTT.

Many counts were recorded for this clonotype. V gene TRBV18 combines with J gene TRBJ1-1, with D hard to call. With 3 bases removed from V and 1 base from J, the gap between germline ends came to 9 bases. Looked up from germline, CDR1 is KGHSH and CDR2 is LQKENI. The CDR3 runs 14 residues. CDR3 nucleotides: TGTGCCAGCTCACCTCTTAGCAGGAACACTGAAGCTTTCTTT. It translates to CASSPLSRNTEAFF. Drawing the rest from reference TRBV18 and TRBJ1-1, the complete variable domain is NAGVMQNPRHLVRRRGQEARLRCSPMKGHSHVYWYRQLPEEGLKFMVYLQKENIIDESGMPKERFSAEFPKEGPSILRIQQVVRGDSAAYFCASSPLSRNTEAFFGQGTRLTVV.

J is TRBJ1-5 and V is TRBV29-1; D unresolved. This CDR3 region has 13 residues. In germline, CDR1 is SQVTM, CDR2 ANQGSEA. V lost 4 bases and J lost 7, with 14 bases in between. The CDR3 sequence: CSVVVQLEQPQHF. In nucleotides, the CDR3 is TGCAGCGTTGTGGTCCAATTGGAGCAGCCCCAGCATTTT.

CDR3 in DNA: TGTGCCAACTTACGACTGCCCGCTACGCAGTATTTT. Translation: CANLRLPATQYF. The chain has TRBV7-2 and TRBJ2-3; unclear D gene. Trimming shortened V by 10 bases and J by 8 bases, and 16 bases separated the two germline ends. There are 12 residues in the CDR3. Germline CDR1 is SGHTA and CDR2 is FQGNSA.

There are many counts of this clonotype. V is TRBV12-3 or TRBV12-4 and J is TRBJ2-5; D is tentatively TRBD1 or TRBD2 (6 bases each). V gave up 6 bases and J gave up 5 bases, with 19 bases separating them. The CDR3 is 15 amino acids. The CDR3 region is CASSLHPGAGETQYF. The CDR3 region has the DNA TGTGCCAGCAGCCTCCACCCGGGGGCGGGGGAGACCCAGTACTTC.

The genes are TRBV18 and TRBJ1-5; tentative D call: TRBD1 (6 bases). Germline V gives CDR1 KGHSH, CDR2 LQKENI. Between the trimmed V and J ends, which lost 4 bases and 5 bases, there was a span of 15 bases. The CDR3 has 15 residues. CDR3 loop: CASSLRTGLDQPQHF. The CDR3 DNA sequence: TGTGCCAGCTCACTACGAACAGGGCTTGATCAGCCCCAGCATTTT.

The rearrangement links TRBV11-1 to TRBJ2-7; tentative D call: TRBD2 (6 bases). The germline gives CDR1 SGHAT, CDR2 FQDESV (reference sequence). The CDR3 loop spans 17 amino acids. The ends were cut back, 0 bases at V and 0 bases at J, with 15 bases in the middle. The CDR3 DNA reads TGTGCCAGCAGCTTAGCGGAGTTGGACGGGAGCTCCTACGAGCAGTACTTC. Translating gives CASSLAELDGSSYEQYF. Supplemented by reference TRBV11-1 and TRBJ2-7, the full variable domain reads EAEVAQSPRYKITEKSQAVAFWCDPISGHATLYWYRQILGQGPELLVQFQDESVVDDSQLPKDRFSAERLKGVDSTLKIQPAELGDSAMYLCASSLAELDGSSYEQYFGPGTRLTVT.

This clonotype was seen only a few times. The chain has TRBV12-3 or TRBV12-4 and TRBJ2-7, with a weak D call TRBD2 (6 bases). The CDR3 consists of 13 residues. The V and J ends lost 0 bases and 6 bases respectively, with 9 bases between them. The CDR3 DNA sequence: TGTGCCAGCAGTTTAGCGGGAGCGGGCGAGCAGTACTTC. Translated: CASSLAGAGEQYF.

The chain couples TRBV24-1 to TRBJ1-1; no clear D. CDR3 length: 12 residues. Per the germline V gene, CDR1 is KGHDR and CDR2 is SFDVKD. V was pared by 4 bases and J by 7 bases, with 9 bases between. The CDR3 coding sequence is TGTGCCACCAGTGACCCAACCAGTGAAGCTTTCTTT. This gives the protein CATSDPTSEAFF.

This clonotype was seen a handful of times. The chain has TRBV4-3 and TRBJ2-7; TRBD2 agrees at 7 bases. Germline lookup yields CDR1 LGHNA and CDR2 YSLEER. V trimming: 0 bases; J trimming: 3 bases; junction bases outside the gene matches: 5. The CDR3 extends over 15 amino acids. As DNA, the CDR3 is TGCGCCAGCAGCCAAGAAAGGGACTACCGCTACGAGCAGTACTTC. Protein sequence: CASSQERDYRYEQYF.

This clonotype was found a few times. The chain combines TRBV20-1 with TRBJ2-7; D is perhaps TRBD1 (5 bases). The CDR3 runs to 14 residues. Germline V lookup: CDR1 DFQATT, CDR2 SNEGSKA (reference sequence). Trimming stripped 3 bases from V and 3 bases from J, with 15 bases between. The CDR3 DNA is TGCAGTGCTAGGTGGGCAGGGCAGATCTACGAGCAGTACTTC. Translation: CSARWAGQIYEQYF.

This clonotype came up many times. V usage is TRBV7-9 and J usage is TRBJ2-3, with 9 nucleotides matching TRBD2. The CDR3 is made up of 15 amino acids. The ends lost 1 base at V and 3 bases at J; junction bases unmatched: 2. Germline-derived CDR1 and CDR2 are SEHNR and FQNEAQ (reference sequence). CDR3 coding DNA: TGTGCCAGCAGCTTAGTTAGCGGGAGAACAGATACGCAGTATTTT. It codes for CASSLVSGRTDTQYF.

This chain connects TRBV7-9 to TRBJ1-5, with D possibly TRBD1 on 6 matching bases. The V end lost 4 bases, the J end lost 6 bases, and 25 bases lay between the germline ends. Per the germline V gene, CDR1 is SEHNR and CDR2 is FQNEAQ (reference sequence). The CDR3 spans 18 residues. The CDR3 here is CASSSRPRTADDVQPQHF. The CDR3 DNA follows: TGTGCCAGCAGCTCTAGACCAAGGACAGCAGATGACGTTCAGCCCCAGCATTTT.

The V and J genes are TRBV20-1 and TRBJ2-5; D is unclear. The CDR3 contains 13 residues. Trimming cost V 6 bases and J 9 bases, with 20 bases left between them. Germline loops: CDR1 DFQATT, CDR2 SNEGSKA (reference sequence). The CDR3: CSAARTAAVAQYF. The DNA of the CDR3 is TGCAGTGCCGCCCGGACGGCGGCCGTGGCCCAGTACTTC.

This chain links TRBV3-1 with TRBJ2-1; 10 bases match TRBD2. With 1 base clipped from V and 6 bases from J, the junction kept 6 bases outside the gene matches. CDR3 length: 16 residues. Per the germline V gene, CDR1 is LGHDT and CDR2 is YNNKEL (reference sequence). CDR3 bases: TGTGCCAGCAGCCAAGGAGCGGGGGGGTTAGGCAATGAGCAGTTCTTC. Residues: CASSQGAGGLGNEQFF.

The chain recombines TRBV12-3 or TRBV12-4 with TRBJ1-1, with 10 bases identical to TRBD1. The CDR3 has 16 residues. The V segment lost 0 bases and the J segment 10 bases; nucleotides outside the gene matches: 11. The CDR3 sequence is CASSLALLRDRGRAFF. In DNA, the CDR3 is TGTGCCAGCAGTTTAGCACTACTCCGGGACAGGGGAAGAGCTTTCTTT.

This clonotype came up many times. J is TRBJ2-2 and V is TRBV4-2; no clear D gene. The CDR3 is 17 amino acids. CDR1 LGHNA and CDR2 YNFKEQ come from the germline V gene. Between the trimmed V and J ends, which lost 3 bases and 2 bases, there was a span of 16 bases. CDR3 in amino acids: CASSQSASTVNTGELFF. The DNA of the CDR3 is TGTGCCAGCAGCCAGTCAGCTTCGACTGTTAACACCGGGGAGCTGTTTTTT.

The rearrangement links TRBV9 to TRBJ2-1, with D possibly being TRBD1 (5 bases). This CDR3 region has 15 residues. CDR1 is SGDLS and CDR2 is YYNGEE in the germline V gene. Deletions cut 0 bases from V and 7 bases from J, with 14 bases between. The CDR3 reads CASSVGTGSVNEQFF. CDR3 coding DNA: TGTGCCAGCAGCGTAGGCACAGGATCCGTGAATGAGCAGTTCTTC.